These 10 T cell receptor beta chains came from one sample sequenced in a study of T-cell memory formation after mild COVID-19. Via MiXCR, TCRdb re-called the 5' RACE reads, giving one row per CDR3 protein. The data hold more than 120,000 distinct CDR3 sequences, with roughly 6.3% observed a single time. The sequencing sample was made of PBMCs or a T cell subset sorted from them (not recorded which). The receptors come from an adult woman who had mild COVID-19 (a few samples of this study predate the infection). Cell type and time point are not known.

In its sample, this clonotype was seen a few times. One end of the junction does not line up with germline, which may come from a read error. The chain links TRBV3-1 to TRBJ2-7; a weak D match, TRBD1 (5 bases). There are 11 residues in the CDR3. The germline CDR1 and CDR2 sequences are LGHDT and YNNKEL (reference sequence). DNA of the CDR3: TGTGCCAGCACCCAAACAGGAAAGCAGTACTTC. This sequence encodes CASTQTGKQYF.

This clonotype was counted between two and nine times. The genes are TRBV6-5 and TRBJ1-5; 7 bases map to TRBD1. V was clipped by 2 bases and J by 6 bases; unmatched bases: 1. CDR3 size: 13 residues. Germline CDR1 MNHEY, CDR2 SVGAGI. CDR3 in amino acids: CASSYQGGQPQHF. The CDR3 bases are TGTGCCAGCAGTTACCAGGGGGGTCAGCCCCAGCATTTT.

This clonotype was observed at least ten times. CDR3 bases: TGCGCCAGCACCGAGCGGCAGGGAACCTACGAGCAGTACTTC. Residues: CASTERQGTYEQYF. This chain links TRBV10-2 with TRBJ2-7, with D perhaps TRBD1 or TRBD2 (5 bases each). Germline CDR1 WSHSY, CDR2 SAAADI. The CDR3 spans 14 residues. Deletions cut 7 bases from V and 2 bases from J, with 15 bases between.

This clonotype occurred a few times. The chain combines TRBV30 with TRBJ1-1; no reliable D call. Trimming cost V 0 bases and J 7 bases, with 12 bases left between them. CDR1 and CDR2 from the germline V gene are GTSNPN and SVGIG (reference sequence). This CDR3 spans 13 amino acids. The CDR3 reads CAWSVSPQIEAFF. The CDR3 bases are TGTGCCTGGAGTGTAAGTCCCCAGATTGAAGCTTTCTTT.

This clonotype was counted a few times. CDR3 sequence reads: CASSQRTSGRAGYEQFF. CDR3 bases: TGCGCCAGCAGCCAGCGGACTAGCGGGAGGGCTGGCTATGAGCAGTTCTTC. The chain links TRBV5-1 to TRBJ2-1, with 15 bases fitting TRBD2. The CDR3 is made up of 17 amino acids. The V gene end was trimmed by 4 bases and the J gene end by 8 bases; junction bases not matched to a gene: 10. Germline CDR1 reads SGHRS; CDR2 reads YFSETQ.

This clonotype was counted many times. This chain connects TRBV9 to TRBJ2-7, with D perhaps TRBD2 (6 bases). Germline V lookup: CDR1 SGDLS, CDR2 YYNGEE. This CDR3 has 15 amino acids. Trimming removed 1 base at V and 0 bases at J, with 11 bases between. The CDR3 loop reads CASSVTPTSSYEQYF. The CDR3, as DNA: TGTGCCAGCAGCGTAACTCCGACTAGCTCCTACGAGCAGTACTTC.

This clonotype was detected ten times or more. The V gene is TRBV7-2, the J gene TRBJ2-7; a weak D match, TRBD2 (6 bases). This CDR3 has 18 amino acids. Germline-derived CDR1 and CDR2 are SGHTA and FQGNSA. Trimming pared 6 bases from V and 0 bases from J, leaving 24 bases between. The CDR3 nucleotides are TGTGCCAGCAGTTATATAGTCTGGGGGGTCCCGAGCTCCTACGAGCAGTACTTC. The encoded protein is CASSYIVWGVPSSYEQYF.

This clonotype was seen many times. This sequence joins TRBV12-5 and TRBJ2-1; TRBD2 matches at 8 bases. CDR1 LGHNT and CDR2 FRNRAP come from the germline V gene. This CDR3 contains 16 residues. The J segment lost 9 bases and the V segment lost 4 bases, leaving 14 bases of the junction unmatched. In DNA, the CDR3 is TGTGCTAGTGGTTCCCCGGGCTGGCGGGAGGTGGGTGAGCAGTTCTTC. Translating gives CASGSPGWREVGEQFF.

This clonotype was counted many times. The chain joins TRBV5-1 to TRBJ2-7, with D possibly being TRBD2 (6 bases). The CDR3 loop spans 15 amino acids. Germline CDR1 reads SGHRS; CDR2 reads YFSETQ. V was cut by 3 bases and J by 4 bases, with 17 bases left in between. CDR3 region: CASSYGWEARYEQYF. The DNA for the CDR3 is TGCGCCAGCAGCTACGGTTGGGAGGCCAGATACGAGCAGTACTTC.

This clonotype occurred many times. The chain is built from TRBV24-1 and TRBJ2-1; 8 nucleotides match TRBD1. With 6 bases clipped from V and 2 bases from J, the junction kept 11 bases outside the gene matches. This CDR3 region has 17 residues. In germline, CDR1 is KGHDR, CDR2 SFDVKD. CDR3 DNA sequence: TGTGCCACCAGTCCCTCAGCCGGACAGGGACCCTACAATGAGCAGTTCTTC. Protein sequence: CATSPSAGQGPYNEQFF.